The text below deals with one TCR beta chain. Per the original methods: Estimated nucleated cell counts came from reference gene primer amplification. Some clones are missing from TCRdb's copy, which holds only in-frame ones; the method was immunoSEQ multiplex PCR. D and trimming were read from the DNA, whereas the V and J calls and clone size are those reported in that table. This sample yields over 200,000 clones, of which roughly four fifths are seen a single time; about 7.3% belongs to the top ten. J lost 5 bases, V lost 2 bases, and 2 bases had no gene match. The germline CDR1 and CDR2 sequences are SGDLS and YYNGEE. The CDR3 runs 15 residues. These data belong to a study of blood T cell repertoires in COVID-19.

The receptor was isolated from a woman aged 45 to 65 with active or convalescent COVID-19. The specimen was peripheral blood. The chain is built from TRBV9 and TRBJ1-6, with 9 bases that match TRBD1. CDR3 in DNA: TGTGCCAGCAGCGTTGGGACAGGGAATAATTCACCCCTCCACTTT. Its translation: CASSVGTGNNSPLHF.